This is a list of T cell receptor beta chains from one sample in a study of blood T cell repertoires in COVID-19. Profiling relied on immunoSEQ multiplex PCR, and the TCRdb table lists in-frame clones only, not all of them. The sample has some 300,000 clones; 85% are singletons. Sequencing was performed on peripheral blood. All receptors derive from a woman between 45 and 60 years old with active or convalescent COVID-19. CDR3s include the opening cysteine and the closing phenylalanine or tryptophan. A D gene is named only where the DNA matches it firmly. Size values are once, few and many counts, or a class for expanded clones, and some rows have none.

v_call,d_call,clone_size,j_call,cdr3_nt,cdr3_aa
TRBV29-1,TRBD1,.,TRBJ1-3,TGCAGCGTTGCACAGGGGGCGCCGGGAAACACCATATATTTT,CSVAQGAPGNTIYF
TRBV28,.,.,TRBJ1-1,TGTGCCAGCAGTTTATCGGGGTGGAGGAACACTGAAGCTTTCTTT,CASSLSGWRNTEAFF
TRBV12-3/TRBV12-4,.,.,TRBJ1-1,TGTGCCAGCACGGGGAGGGGCACTGAAGCTTTCTTT,CASTGRGTEAFF
TRBV19,.,few,TRBJ1-1,TGTGCCAGTAGTGCAACCGGGACACAAGCTTTCTTT,CASSATGTQAFF
TRBV9,.,.,TRBJ1-2,TGTGCCAGCAGCGTAGGTTCCACTAACTATGGCTACACCTTC,CASSVGSTNYGYTF
TRBV5-1,TRBD2,once,TRBJ2-3,TGCGCCAGCAGCCCGGGTGCGGGACTACCAGGGGATACGCAGTATTTT,CASSPGAGLPGDTQYF
TRBV6-5,.,.,TRBJ2-1,TGTGCCAGCAGTTACTCTAGGGGAAATGAGCAGTTCTTC,CASSYSRGNEQFF
TRBV12-3/TRBV12-4,.,.,TRBJ1-6,TGTGCCAGCAGTTCGCGGTCACCCCTCCACTTT,CASSSRSPLHF
TRBV5-1,TRBD2,.,TRBJ2-3,TGCGCCAGCAGCTTGGATAGCGGGAGGAGCACAGATACGCAGTATTTT,CASSLDSGRSTDTQYF
TRBV5-1,TRBD1,.,TRBJ2-7,TGCGCCAGCAGCTTTTCCCAGGGGGCCCACGAGCAGTACTTC,CASSFSQGAHEQYF
TRBV5-5,.,once,TRBJ2-7,TGTGCCAGCAGCCGCGGAACACTTAGAGACGAGCAGTACTTC,CASSRGTLRDEQYF
TRBV2,.,.,TRBJ1-1,TGTGCCAGCAGTTCTACAGGGTACACTGAAGCTTTCTTT,CASSSTGYTEAFF
TRBV14,.,.,TRBJ2-7,TGTGCCAGCAGCCAGTGGGACTCCAGCAAGCAGTACTTC,CASSQWDSSKQYF
TRBV7-8,.,.,TRBJ2-7,TGTGCCAGCAGCTACAATACGAGGGATTACGAGCAGTACTTC,CASSYNTRDYEQYF
TRBV18,.,.,TRBJ1-5,TGTGCCAGCTCATGGGGCTCCGATAGCAATCAGCCCCAGCATTTT,CASSWGSDSNQPQHF
TRBV28,TRBD2,.,TRBJ2-2,TGTGCCAGCAGACCGGGACTAGCGGGAGGGGACACCGGGGAGCTGTTTTTT,CASRPGLAGGDTGELFF
TRBV6-5,TRBD1,many,TRBJ1-1,TGTGCCAGCAGTTCGCTAATCACAGGGGACACTGAAGCTTTCTTT,CASSSLITGDTEAFF
TRBV27,TRBD2,once,TRBJ2-3,TGTGCCAGCAGTTTATTAGCGGGAGGCCCCACAGATACGCAGTATTTT,CASSLLAGGPTDTQYF
TRBV9,TRBD2,.,TRBJ2-1,TGTGCCAGCAGCGCTAGCGGGAGTTCGTATGAGCAGTTCTTC,CASSASGSSYEQFF
TRBV5-1,TRBD1,.,TRBJ1-1,TGCGCCAGCAGCTTTGACAGGGGGGTGAACACTGAAGCTTTCTTT,CASSFDRGVNTEAFF
TRBV30,TRBD1,many,TRBJ1-2,TGTGCCTCCTCCTGGACAGGCGGGAACTATGGCTACACCTTC,CASSWTGGNYGYTF
TRBV5-1,TRBD2,.,TRBJ2-1,TGCGCCAGCAGATACGGGACTAGCGGCGATGAGCAGTTCTTC,CASRYGTSGDEQFF
TRBV7-9,TRBD2,.,TRBJ2-3,TGTGCCAGCAGCTCCTGGACTAGCCGAGATACGCAGTATTTT,CASSSWTSRDTQYF
TRBV10-3,TRBD2,once,TRBJ2-2,TGTGCCAGTTCCGGGACTAGCGGGGAACTTTTCACCGGGGAGCTGTTTTTT,CASSGTSGELFTGELFF
TRBV9,.,.,TRBJ1-6,TGTGCCAGCAGCGTAACGGGAGGGATAGGGTCACCCCTCCACTTT,CASSVTGGIGSPLHF
TRBV7-9,TRBD2,.,TRBJ2-1,TGTGCCAGCAGTGTGGTAGCGGGAGGCAATGAGCAGTTCTTC,CASSVVAGGNEQFF
TRBV5-1,.,.,TRBJ2-7,TGCGCCAGCAGACAACAGGGACACGAGCAGTACTTC,CASRQQGHEQYF
TRBV7-9,.,.,TRBJ2-5,TGTGCCAGCAGCTTAATGTCCGGGGAGACCCAGTACTTC,CASSLMSGETQYF
TRBV5-1,TRBD1,.,TRBJ2-7,TGCGCCAGCAGCTTGGAAGGACAGGGCCCTTACGAGCAGTACTTC,CASSLEGQGPYEQYF
TRBV12-3/TRBV12-4,TRBD1,.,TRBJ1-1,TGTGCCAGCAGCACAGGGGGGAACACTGAAGCTTTCTTT,CASSTGGNTEAFF
TRBV6-5,.,.,TRBJ1-1,TGTGCCAGCAGTTCCCGGAGGCGGCAGATGAACACTGAAGCTTTCTTT,CASSSRRRQMNTEAFF
TRBV25-1,.,.,TRBJ1-3,TGTGCCAGCAGTGACCCCTATGGAAACACCATATATTTT,CASSDPYGNTIYF
TRBV27,TRBD1,.,TRBJ2-6,TGTGCCAGCAGTCCACGGGGACAGACCGACTTCTCTGGGGCCAACGTCCTGACTTTC,CASSPRGQTDFSGANVLTF
TRBV5-1,TRBD1,.,TRBJ2-6,TGCGCCAGCAGGCCCGGGACAGGGTTGTCTGGGGCCAACGTCCTGACTTTC,CASRPGTGLSGANVLTF
TRBV2,.,.,TRBJ2-3,TGTGCCAGCAGTGAAGGAGCTCCAGGGGCGGCAGATACGCAGTATTTT,CASSEGAPGAADTQYF
TRBV6-5,.,.,TRBJ2-7,TGTGCCAGCAATATCCGCTACGAGCAGTACTTC,CASNIRYEQYF
TRBV19,.,.,TRBJ1-6,TGTGCCAGTAGTCCCGAAAGGGCAGCGGCTTCACCCCTCCACTTT,CASSPERAAASPLHF
TRBV28,.,.,TRBJ2-6,TGTGCCGTTAAGGGGGGGAGCTCTGGGGCCAACGTCCTGACTTTC,CAVKGGSSGANVLTF
TRBV5-1,.,.,TRBJ1-2,TGCGCCAGCAGCCTCGTTAGGAGGGCGAAGTCCTATGGCTACACCTTC,CASSLVRRAKSYGYTF
TRBV7-2,TRBD2,.,TRBJ2-6,TGTGCCAGCAGCTTAGTGGCGGGGGGCTCTGGGGCCAACGTCCTGACTTTC,CASSLVAGGSGANVLTF
TRBV27,.,.,TRBJ2-4,TGTGCCAGCAGTTTCCCATCGGGGAATGGCCGAGCGGAAGCAAACCTACTAGCCAAAAACATTCAGTACTTC,CASSFPSGNGRAEANLLAKNIQYF
TRBV25-1,.,once,TRBJ2-1,TGTGCCAGCGGTAGAGCGGCATACAATGAGCAGTTCTTC,CASGRAAYNEQFF
TRBV5-6,TRBD2,few,TRBJ2-5,TGTGCCAGCAGTCTAAGCGGGAGCGGGGAGACCCAGTACTTC,CASSLSGSGETQYF
TRBV12-2,.,.,TRBJ2-1,TGTGCAAGTCGCTTAACCGGGACTAGAGGGGGTAGGGAGCAGTTCTTC,CASRLTGTRGGREQFF
TRBV6-5,.,.,TRBJ1-5,TGTGCCAGCATGGAGACAGGTTACAGCAATCAGCCCCAGCATTTT,CASMETGYSNQPQHF
TRBV5-4,.,.,TRBJ1-1,TGTGCCAGCAGCTTGGAGCAAAACACTGAAGCTTTCTTT,CASSLEQNTEAFF
TRBV11-2,TRBD1,.,TRBJ1-6,TGTGCCAGCAGCTTAGAGGGGGCAGGGGGAAATTCACCCCTCCACTTT,CASSLEGAGGNSPLHF
TRBV6-5,.,few,TRBJ1-1,TGTGCCAGCAGTTACTCGGGACACGGGAACACTGAAGCTTTCTTT,CASSYSGHGNTEAFF
TRBV3-1/TRBV3-2,.,.,TRBJ2-7,TGTGCCAGCAGCCACTGGACAGACTCCTACGAGCAGTACTTC,CASSHWTDSYEQYF
TRBV2,.,.,TRBJ1-1,TGTGCCAGCAGTGGAGGGTTTTACGCTGAAGCTTTCTTT,CASSGGFYAEAFF
TRBV28,TRBD2,.,TRBJ2-1,TGTGCCAGCAGTTTTTTCGGTCTAGCGGCCCGAACCTACAATGAGCAGTTCTTC,CASSFFGLAARTYNEQFF
TRBV28,TRBD1,.,TRBJ1-4,TGTGCCAGCAGTTTATACAGGGGCGGTGAAAAACTGTTTTTT,CASSLYRGGEKLFF
TRBV5-1,TRBD2,.,TRBJ2-1,TGCGCCAGCAGCTTCACAGCACGTGAGGTAGCGGGACGGAATGAGCAGTTCTTC,CASSFTAREVAGRNEQFF
TRBV9,TRBD1,.,TRBJ1-2,TGTGCCAGCAGCGCCCCCGGGACAGGGCGCGGATTTTATGGCTACACCTTC,CASSAPGTGRGFYGYTF
TRBV4-1,TRBD1,.,TRBJ2-1,TGCGCCAGCAGCCGGACTCGACAGGGAATAAAGAATGAGCAGTTCTTC,CASSRTRQGIKNEQFF